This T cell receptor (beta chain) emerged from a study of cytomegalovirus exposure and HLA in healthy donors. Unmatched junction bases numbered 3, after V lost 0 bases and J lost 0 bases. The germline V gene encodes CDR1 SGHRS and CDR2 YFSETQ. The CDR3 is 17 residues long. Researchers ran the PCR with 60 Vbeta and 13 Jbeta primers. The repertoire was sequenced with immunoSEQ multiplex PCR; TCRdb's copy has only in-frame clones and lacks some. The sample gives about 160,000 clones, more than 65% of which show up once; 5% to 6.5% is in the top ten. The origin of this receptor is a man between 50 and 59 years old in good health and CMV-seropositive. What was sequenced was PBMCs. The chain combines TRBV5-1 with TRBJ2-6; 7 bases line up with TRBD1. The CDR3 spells CASSLGGTASGANVLTF. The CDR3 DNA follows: TGCGCCAGCAGCTTGGGGGGGACAGCCTCTGGGGCCAACGTCCTGACTTTC.